A single TCR beta chain is shown here with its context. The antigen is undetermined. The sample is drawn from a study of T cell repertoires in cytomegalovirus infection. In the study overall: Indicated by public TCR beta signatures were CMV infection and matching HLA type. Study-wide findings and caveats: Dominating the ex vivo response were HLA-C-restricted CMV-specific TCR beta clonotypes.

Each CDR3 protein gets one entry after TCRdb re-called the reads with MiXCR. The table lists roughly 990,000 distinct CDR3 sequences, around 30% of them singletons. Per germline, CDR1 LGHNT and CDR2 FRNRAP. Trimming cost V 7 bases and J 8 bases; bases outside gene matches: 13. The CDR3 sequence is 15 residues long. Sequenced material: cultured CD8+ T cells from PBMCs, taken from culture after CMV antigen stimulation. The receptor comes from a human donor in good health (CMV status not recorded). Some clones in this sample may be carry-over from other donors' samples. This chain joins TRBV12-5 and TRBJ1-4, with TRBD1 matching 7 bases. For the CDR3, the DNA is TGTGCTAGTGTTCCGACAGGGTCGTGGGACGAAAAACTGTTTTTT. The encoded protein is CASVPTGSWDEKLFF.